This T cell receptor beta chain comes out of a study of CD8 T cells in ankylosing spondylitis (dated by TCRdb to about 2017). Context from the whole study: T cell receptor beta repertoires were profiled in healthy donors and ankylosing spondylitis patients so that disease-linked TCR variants could be found. The full study cohort was made up of over 20 ankylosing spondylitis patients and 108 healthy donors. Peripheral blood was sampled, and synovial fluid was also collected from ankylosing spondylitis patients.

The research as a whole found: Some of the motif variants had been reported before in the synovial fluid and blood of reactive arthritis patients, a finding that suggests common disease-initiation mechanisms. According to the report, matched synovial fluid samples from ankylosing spondylitis patients were significantly enriched for the disease-linked clones. A TCR beta motif of eight highly homologous amino acid variants appeared characteristic of blood from ankylosing spondylitis patients. A CD8+ phenotype was shown by the disease-linked clones, which were found at relatively low frequencies in peripheral blood.

In its sample, this clonotype was seen a few times. Its recognized antigen is unknown. No quality values exist for individual bases; no much larger clone is one base distant. V loses 3 bases of germline sequence and J loses 2 bases, and the interval between the two ends is 8 bases. The CDR3 measures 13 amino acids from cysteine to phenylalanine. Left in the record is the CDR3 DNA by itself, 39 bases read in frame from the first base. According to the germline V gene (reference sequence), CDR1 reads DFQATT and CDR2 reads SNEGSKA. Sequencing was performed on an Illumina HiSeq 2500. Quantitative 5'-RACE with molecular barcodes was the method used to prepare the TCR beta libraries. The published analysis was carried out like this. A new computational method, built on a probabilistic model of VDJ rearrangement, was used to identify disease-linked TCR variants. Using fastp trimming at Q25 and MiXCR clonotype assembly, TCRdb reanalyzed the public sequencing data and kept in-frame beta chains. Under each unique CDR3 protein, matching rows form one entry showing the most common genes and DNA. The V and J calls follow TCRdb's processing rather than the paper's. The table for this sample lists 670,000 or so distinct CDR3 sequences; 15% to 20% of them were counted only once. The ten biggest clones cover under 20% of the sample.

Sequencing was performed on blood, either unsorted or a sorted T cell fraction (not recorded which). The rearrangement combines TRBV20-1 with TRBJ2-1; no D gene can be assigned with confidence. The TCR sequence derives from a male donor with ankylosing spondylitis. The CDR3 protein sequence reads: CSARSVTYNEQFF. The DNA sequence follows: TGCAGTGCTAGGAGTGTGACCTACAATGAGCAGTTCTTC.